The 25 T cell receptor beta chains below come from one sample, sequenced in a study of T-cell reconstitution after alpha-beta-depleted transplantation in children. The library targeted TCRbeta and was prepared with unique molecular identifiers. TCRdb re-derived calls from the PCR reads in MiXCR, one entry per CDR3 protein. The sample includes some 500,000 distinct CDR3 sequences, approximately 20% seen only once; the top ten take 2.5% to 3.5%. This sample comprised PBMCs from the stem cell graft donor, obtained from the stem cell graft. All receptors come from a human donor who donated a stem cell graft to a child with acute lymphoblastic leukemia.

The chain combines TRBV5-1 with TRBJ2-7; D might be TRBD1 (6 bases). CDR1 and CDR2 from the germline V gene are SGHRS and YFSETQ. V was trimmed by 4 bases and J by 6 bases, leaving 11 bases between them. The length of the CDR3 is 12 residues. The CDR3 protein is CASSIQGAEQYF. The CDR3 coding sequence is TGCGCCAGCAGCATACAGGGAGCCGAGCAGTACTTC. Supplemented by reference TRBV5-1 and TRBJ2-7, the full variable domain reads KAGVTQTPRYLIKTRGQQVTLSCSPISGHRSVSWYQQTPGQGLQFLFEYFSETQRNKGNFPGRFSGRQFSNSRSEMNVSTLELGDSALYLCASSIQGAEQYFGPGTRLTVT.

The chain uses TRBV20-1 and TRBJ2-4; 12 nucleotides match TRBD2. Germline values: CDR1 DFQATT, CDR2 SNEGSKA (reference sequence). Trimming removed 1 base from V and 7 bases from J; junction bases left unmatched: 14. This CDR3 has 18 residues. CDR3 amino acids: CSARGDKKTSGSWNIQYF. The CDR3 DNA is TGCAGTGCTAGAGGCGACAAGAAGACTAGCGGGAGTTGGAACATTCAGTACTTC.

This clonotype was recorded a few times. V is TRBV7-8 and J is TRBJ2-5; a possible D gene is TRBD2 (6 bases). Trimming shortened V by 5 bases and J by 3 bases, and 28 bases separated the two germline ends. The CDR3 covers 19 residues. Germline-derived CDR1 and CDR2 are SGHVS and FQNEAQ. The CDR3 DNA reads as TGTGCCAGCAGCCGACTGGGGGTCGGGAGAACCCCCCTAGAAGAGACCCAGTACTTC. Translation gives CASSRLGVGRTPLEETQYF.

The CDR3 nucleotides are TGTGCCAGCAGTCATAGCGGGAACCCTCAAGAGACCCAGTACTTC. Translated: CASSHSGNPQETQYF. J is TRBJ2-5 and V is TRBV12-3 or TRBV12-4, with 8 nucleotides matching TRBD2. V lost 5 bases and J lost 2; bases outside the gene matches: 7. This CDR3 is 15 amino acids long.

In its sample, this clonotype was seen a few times. The chain recombines TRBV20-1 with TRBJ2-1; the D is unclear. The CDR3 runs 14 residues. Deletions cut 3 bases from V and 0 bases from J, with 9 bases between. CDR1 is DFQATT, CDR2 SNEGSKA, per germline (reference sequence). The CDR3: CSARELGSYNEQFF. DNA for the CDR3: TGCAGTGCTAGGGAACTTGGCTCCTACAATGAGCAGTTCTTC.

The gene calls are TRBV20-1 and TRBJ2-3, with unresolved D. The V end was cut by 7 bases, the J end by 2 bases, with 10 bases between. CDR1 and CDR2 (germline): DFQATT, SNEGSKA (reference sequence). The CDR3 consists of 12 residues. DNA for the CDR3: TGCAGTGGTAACGACTTCACAGATACGCAGTATTTT. Amino acid sequence: CSGNDFTDTQYF.

The rearrangement uses TRBV5-1 and TRBJ2-3, with 7 bases fitting TRBD1. Trimming removed 4 bases from V and 1 base from J; junction bases left unmatched: 6. The CDR3 totals 15 residues. Germline V gene sequence: CDR1 SGHRS, CDR2 YFSETQ. The CDR3 is CASSIDGTGTDTQYF. DNA for the CDR3: TGCGCCAGCAGCATCGACGGGACAGGCACAGATACGCAGTATTTT.

This clonotype was seen more than once but under ten times. The chain uses TRBV6-1 and TRBJ1-1; D perhaps matches TRBD1 (6 bases). V was clipped by 6 bases and J by 4 bases, with 21 bases between them. Germline V lookup: CDR1 MNHNS, CDR2 SASEGT. This CDR3 is 16 amino acids long. DNA of the CDR3: TGTGCCAGCAGCTTCAGTGGGGGGGGCCTGGGCACTGAAGCTTTCTTT. It encodes CASSFSGGGLGTEAFF.

The V call is TRBV9, the J call TRBJ1-5; D is unclear. This CDR3 is built from 14 residues. The V end lost 6 bases, the J end lost 4 bases, and 14 bases lay between the germline ends. Germline CDR1 is SGDLS and CDR2 is YYNGEE. The CDR3 reads CASTLITGNQPQHF. CDR3 sequence (DNA): TGTGCCAGCACCCTAATCACGGGTAATCAGCCCCAGCATTTT.

This clonotype has just a few counts. The chain couples TRBV5-1 to TRBJ2-7, with TRBD2 as a possible D gene (5 bases). This CDR3 has 15 amino acids. The V end lost 0 bases, the J end lost 6 bases, and 16 bases lay between the germline ends. CDR1 and CDR2 from the germline V gene are SGHRS and YFSETQ. CDR3 in amino acids: CASSLVAGLVGEQYF. The CDR3 DNA reads as TGCGCCAGCAGCTTGGTGGCTGGACTCGTGGGCGAGCAGTACTTC.

The V call is TRBV5-6, the J call TRBJ2-5, with TRBD2 matching 11 bases. Trimming at V came to 0 bases and at J to 3 bases, leaving 10 bases not matched to a gene. CDR3 length equals 18 residues. Looked up from germline, CDR1 is SGHDT and CDR2 is YYEEEE. The CDR3 protein is CASSLGIAGGPFEETQYF. In DNA, the CDR3 is TGTGCCAGCAGCTTGGGGATAGCGGGAGGGCCGTTTGAAGAGACCCAGTACTTC.

The chain carries TRBV6-1 and TRBJ2-1, with 7 bases aligning to TRBD1. CDR3 length equals 15 residues. V dropped 9 bases and J dropped 1; count of bases not matched to a gene: 9. The germline CDR1 and CDR2 sequences are MNHNS and SASEGT. CDR3 DNA sequence: TGTGCCAGAGACAGGGTCAGAGAGTCCTACAATGAGCAGTTCTTC. Protein product: CARDRVRESYNEQFF.

This clonotype was detected a few times. The rearrangement joins TRBV29-1 to TRBJ2-1; 9 bases are a match to TRBD2. Trimming removed 5 bases from V and 0 bases from J; junction bases left unmatched: 11. Per germline, CDR1 SQVTM and CDR2 ANQGSEA. CDR3 length: 17 residues. CDR3 sequence: CSVNPGLAPSSYNEQFF. CDR3 coding DNA: TGCAGCGTTAACCCGGGACTAGCTCCGAGCTCCTACAATGAGCAGTTCTTC.

The chain joins TRBV7-8 to TRBJ2-6, with 8 nucleotides matching TRBD1. Germline V gene lookup returns CDR1 SGHVS and CDR2 FQNEAQ. Trimming took 5 bases from V and 7 from J; bases not matched to a gene: 7. The CDR3 extends over 15 amino acids. CDR3 residues: CASSPRTGIANVLTF. The CDR3 nucleotides are TGTGCCAGCAGCCCCCGGACAGGGATAGCCAACGTCCTGACTTTC.

This clonotype was seen only a few times. The rearrangement joins TRBV29-1 to TRBJ1-1, with TRBD1 as a possible D gene (6 bases). From germline, CDR1 is SQVTM and CDR2 ANQGSEA. The CDR3 has 13 amino acids. V lost 2 bases and J 10 bases, leaving 17 bases between the germline ends. In DNA form, the CDR3 reads TGCAGCGTTGAACCGCCGGGGGCTTTGGGAGCTTTCTTT. Its translation: CSVEPPGALGAFF. Full variable domain (rest looked up from reference TRBV29-1 and TRBJ1-1): SAVISQKPSRDICQRGTSLTIQCQVDSQVTMMFWYRQQPGQSLTLIATANQGSEATYESGFVIDKFPISRPNLTFSTLTVSNMSPEDSSIYLCSVEPPGALGAFFGQGTRLTVV.

V gene TRBV3-1 combines with J gene TRBJ2-5, with D possibly TRBD1 on 6 matching bases. Trimming removed 0 bases from V and 4 bases from J, with 15 bases in between. CDR1 and CDR2 (germline): LGHDT, YNNKEL (reference sequence). The CDR3 length is 16 residues. The CDR3 is CASSQEGTLGRETQYF. The DNA of the CDR3 is TGTGCCAGCAGCCAAGAGGGGACACTAGGACGAGAGACCCAGTACTTC.

The rearrangement uses TRBV27 and TRBJ2-2; no definite D call. Germline V gene lookup returns CDR1 MNHEY and CDR2 SMNVEV (reference sequence). V shed 8 bases and J shed 8 bases, with 9 bases lying between them. CDR3 length: 11 amino acids. CDR3 bases: TGTGCCAGCTGCAGTGGAGGGGAGCTGTTTTTT. This encodes CASCSGGELFF.

Notes on this clonotype: Sequence at one end of the junction differs from germline and may be a read error. The rearrangement uses TRBV12-3 or TRBV12-4 and TRBJ2-1; D perhaps matches TRBD2 (6 bases). This CDR3 has 18 amino acids. Here the CDR3 DNA reads TGTGCCCGCAGTTTAGGGCGGGGACGAGACTTGGGAGTCAATGAGCAGTTCTTC. It codes for CARSLGRGRDLGVNEQFF.

The chain links TRBV11-2 to TRBJ2-1; 9 bases align to TRBD2. The CDR3 is made up of 17 amino acids. Trimming removed 0 bases from V and 4 bases from J; junction bases left unmatched: 7. The germline CDR1 and CDR2 sequences are SGHAT and FQNNGV. The CDR3 DNA sequence: TGTGCCAGCAGCTTAGATCTGGGAACTAGCGGGTACAATGAGCAGTTCTTC. The encoded protein is CASSLDLGTSGYNEQFF.

V is TRBV5-1 and J is TRBJ2-3; 7 nucleotides align to TRBD2. CDR1 is SGHRS, CDR2 YFSETQ, per germline. The CDR3 sequence is 17 residues long. The ends lost 2 bases at V and 4 bases at J; junction bases unmatched: 13. This CDR3 is CASSFRTSGRVADTQYF. In DNA form, the CDR3 reads TGCGCCAGCAGCTTCAGGACTAGTGGTCGGGTTGCAGATACGCAGTATTTT.

This clonotype was counted a few times. The CDR3 DNA follows: TGTGCCAGCAGCTTAGATAGACCCGGACTGAACACTGAAGCTTTCTTT. Protein: CASSLDRPGLNTEAFF. The chain uses TRBV11-2 and TRBJ1-1; D gene ambiguous. The CDR3 runs to 16 residues. V was trimmed by 0 bases and J by 0 bases, leaving 11 bases between them. Germline CDR1 is SGHAT and CDR2 is FQNNGV.

This sequence joins TRBV11-1 and TRBJ2-1, with 12 bases fitting TRBD2. Germline CDR1 and CDR2: SGHAT and FQDESV (reference sequence). There are 19 residues in the CDR3. The ends lost 5 bases at V and 1 base at J; junction bases unmatched: 12. CDR3 sequence (DNA): TGTGCCAGCAGCCTGGGGACTAGCGGGTCCGGTCGTTCCTACAATGAGCAGTTCTTC. This gives the protein CASSLGTSGSGRSYNEQFF.

This clonotype was counted between two and nine times. The CDR3 DNA follows: TGTGCCAGCAGTGAAGAGAGGGGCAGACAAAACATTCAGTACTTC. It encodes CASSEERGRQNIQYF. This sequence joins TRBV6-1 and TRBJ2-4; D may correspond to TRBD1 or TRBD2 (5 bases each). Trimming removed 1 base from V and 5 bases from J, with 12 bases in between. Germline V gives CDR1 MNHNS, CDR2 SASEGT. The CDR3 consists of 15 residues.

The chain joins TRBV5-1 to TRBJ2-1; 10 nucleotides line up with TRBD2. Germline CDR1 reads SGHRS; CDR2 reads YFSETQ. V was pared by 1 base and J by 8 bases, with 6 bases of the junction left unmatched. This CDR3 contains 15 residues. The DNA of the CDR3 is TGCGCCAGCAGCTTGATAACTAGCGGGAATCATGAGCAGTTCTTC. It is translated as CASSLITSGNHEQFF. Combining the CDR3 with reference TRBV5-1 and TRBJ2-1 gives the whole variable domain KAGVTQTPRYLIKTRGQQVTLSCSPISGHRSVSWYQQTPGQGLQFLFEYFSETQRNKGNFPGRFSGRQFSNSRSEMNVSTLELGDSALYLCASSLITSGNHEQFFGPGTRLTVL.

In its sample, this clonotype was seen a few times. The chain combines TRBV10-3 with TRBJ2-7; tentative D call: TRBD1 (7 bases). The germline gives CDR1 ENHRY, CDR2 SYGVKD. The V and J ends lost 2 bases and 6 bases respectively, with 11 bases between them. This CDR3 region has 13 residues. The DNA of the CDR3 is TGTGCCATCAGTGAGGGGCAGGGGGGCGAGCAGTACTTC. Translated, it gives CAISEGQGGEQYF.